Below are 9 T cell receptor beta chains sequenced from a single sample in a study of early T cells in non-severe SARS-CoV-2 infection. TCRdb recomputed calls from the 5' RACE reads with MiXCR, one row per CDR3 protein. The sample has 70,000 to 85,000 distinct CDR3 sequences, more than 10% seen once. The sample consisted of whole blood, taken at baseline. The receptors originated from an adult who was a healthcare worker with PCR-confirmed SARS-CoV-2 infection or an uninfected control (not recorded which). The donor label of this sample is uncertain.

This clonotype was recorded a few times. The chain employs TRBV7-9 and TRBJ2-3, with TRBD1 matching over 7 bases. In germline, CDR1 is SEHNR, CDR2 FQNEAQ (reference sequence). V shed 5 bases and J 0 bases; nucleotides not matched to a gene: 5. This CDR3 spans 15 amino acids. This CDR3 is CASSEGQTSTDTQYF. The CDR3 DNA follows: TGTGCCAGCAGCGAGGGACAGACTAGCACAGATACGCAGTATTTT.

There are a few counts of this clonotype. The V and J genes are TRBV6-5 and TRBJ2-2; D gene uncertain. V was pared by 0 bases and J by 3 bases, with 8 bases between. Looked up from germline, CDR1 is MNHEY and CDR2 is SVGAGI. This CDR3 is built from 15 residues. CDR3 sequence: CASSYSSPHTGELFF. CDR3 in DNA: TGTGCCAGCAGTTACTCGAGTCCCCACACCGGGGAGCTGTTTTTT.

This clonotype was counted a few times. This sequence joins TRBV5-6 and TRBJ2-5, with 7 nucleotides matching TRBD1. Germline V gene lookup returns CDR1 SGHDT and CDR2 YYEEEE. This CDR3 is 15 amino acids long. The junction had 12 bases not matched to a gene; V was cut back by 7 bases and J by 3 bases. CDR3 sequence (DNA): TGTGCCAGCTACAGGGGCGCAGTGGGTAAAGAGACCCAGTACTTC. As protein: CASYRGAVGKETQYF. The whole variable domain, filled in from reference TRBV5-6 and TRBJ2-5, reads DAGVTQSPTHLIKTRGQQVTLRCSPKSGHDTVSWYQQALGQGPQFIFQYYEEEERQRGNFPDRFSGHQFPNYSSELNVNALLLGDSALYLCASYRGAVGKETQYFGPGTRLLVL.

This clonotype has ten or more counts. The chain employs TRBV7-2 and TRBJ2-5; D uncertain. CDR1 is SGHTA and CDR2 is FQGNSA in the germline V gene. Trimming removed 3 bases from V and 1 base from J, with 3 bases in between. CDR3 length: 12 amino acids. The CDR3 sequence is CASSFFQETQYF. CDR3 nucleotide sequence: TGTGCCAGCAGCTTCTTCCAAGAGACCCAGTACTTC.

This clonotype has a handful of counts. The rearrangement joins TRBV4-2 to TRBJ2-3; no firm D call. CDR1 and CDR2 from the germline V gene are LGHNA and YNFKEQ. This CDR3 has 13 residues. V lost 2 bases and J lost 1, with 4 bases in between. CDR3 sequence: CASSQIGTDTQYF. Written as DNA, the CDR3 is TGTGCCAGCAGCCAAATCGGCACAGATACGCAGTATTTT.

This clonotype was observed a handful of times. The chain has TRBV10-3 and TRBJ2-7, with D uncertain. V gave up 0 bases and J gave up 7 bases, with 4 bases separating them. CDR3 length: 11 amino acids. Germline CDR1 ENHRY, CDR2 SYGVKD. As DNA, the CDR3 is TGTGCCATCAGTGAGTCTGTAGAGCAGTACTTC. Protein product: CAISESVEQYF.

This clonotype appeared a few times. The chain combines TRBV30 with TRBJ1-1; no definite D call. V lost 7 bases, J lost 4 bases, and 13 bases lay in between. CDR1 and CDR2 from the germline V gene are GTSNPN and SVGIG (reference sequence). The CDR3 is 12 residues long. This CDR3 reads CASDVGGTEAFF. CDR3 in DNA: TGTGCCTCAGACGTAGGCGGCACTGAAGCTTTCTTT.

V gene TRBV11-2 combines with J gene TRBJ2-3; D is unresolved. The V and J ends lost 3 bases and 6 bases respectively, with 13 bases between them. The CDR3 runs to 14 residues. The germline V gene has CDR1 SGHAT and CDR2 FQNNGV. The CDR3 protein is CASSFQATFDTQYF. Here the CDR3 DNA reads TGTGCCAGCAGCTTTCAGGCCACATTCGATACGCAGTATTTT.

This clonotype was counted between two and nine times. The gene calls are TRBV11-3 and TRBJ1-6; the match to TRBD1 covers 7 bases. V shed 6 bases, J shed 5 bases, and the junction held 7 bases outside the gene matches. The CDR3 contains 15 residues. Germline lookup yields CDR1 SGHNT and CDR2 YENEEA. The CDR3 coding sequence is TGTGCCAGCAGGTCCTACGGGACAGATAATTCACCCCTCCACTTT. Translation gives CASRSYGTDNSPLHF.